These 26 T cell receptor beta chains came from one sample sequenced in a study of blood T cell repertoires in COVID-19. TCRdb's copy holds only in-frame clones and misses some; the assay was immunoSEQ multiplex PCR. Of around 250,000 clones in the sample, about 85% were seen once. Input material: peripheral blood. The receptors here all came from a man younger than 35 with active or convalescent COVID-19.

The chain carries TRBV27 and TRBJ2-1; TRBD2 is a possible D gene (5 bases). The germline CDR1 and CDR2 sequences are MNHEY and SMNVEV (reference sequence). This CDR3 has 13 amino acids. The germline V and J ends were trimmed by 6 bases and 6 bases, with 12 bases remaining between them. CDR3 DNA: TGTGCCAGCAGATTCCTAGCTGTCAATGAGCAGTTCTTC. As protein: CASRFLAVNEQFF.

CDR3 protein: CASSPPGYTYTF. The CDR3 DNA sequence: TGTGCCAGCAGTCCCCCGGGTTACACCTACACCTTC. The rearrangement joins TRBV27 to TRBJ1-2; D is unresolved. The CDR3 has 12 amino acids. Looked up from germline, CDR1 is MNHEY and CDR2 is SMNVEV (reference sequence). Deletions cut 5 bases from V and 10 bases from J, with 14 bases between.

This clone appeared a single time. The chain couples TRBV27 to TRBJ2-1; 8 nucleotides match TRBD2. The CDR3 has 13 amino acids. V gave up 7 bases and J gave up 8 bases; unmatched junction bases: 7. The germline V gene has CDR1 MNHEY and CDR2 SMNVEV (reference sequence). CDR3 sequence (DNA): TGTGCCAGCATAGGACGGGGGGGGTATGAGCAGTTCTTC. Residues: CASIGRGGYEQFF.

This chain connects TRBV12-3 or TRBV12-4 to TRBJ1-2; weak D call: TRBD1 (6 bases). There are 13 residues in the CDR3. V was shortened by 2 bases and J by 4 bases, with 8 bases between the two germline ends. CDR3 coding DNA: TGTGCCAGCAGTTTAACAGGGTTCTATGGCTACACCTTC. Its protein is CASSLTGFYGYTF.

This clone was counted once. CDR3: CASSIGAGAVNPQHF. As DNA, the CDR3 is TGTGCCAGTAGTATTGGGGCCGGAGCTGTAAATCCCCAGCATTTT. The chain recombines TRBV19 with TRBJ1-5; perhaps TRBD1 as D (5 bases). This CDR3 comprises 15 residues. Trimming removed 3 bases from V and 10 bases from J, with 19 bases in between. Per the germline V gene, CDR1 is LNHDA and CDR2 is SQIVND (reference sequence).

V and J are TRBV11-3 and TRBJ2-3; 11 bases map to TRBD2. The germline CDR1 and CDR2 sequences are SGHNT and YENEEA. This CDR3 spans 16 amino acids. V shed 3 bases and J 5 bases; nucleotides not matched to a gene: 7. For the CDR3, the DNA is TGTGCCAGCAGCTTGGGTAGCGGGGGGGCTTTAGATACGCAGTATTTT. Translation: CASSLGSGGALDTQYF.

This clone has only a few counts. V usage is TRBV15 and J usage is TRBJ1-1; TRBD1 agrees at 8 bases. The V gene's germline CDR1 is LNHNV and CDR2 YYDKDF (reference sequence). V dropped 0 bases and J dropped 6; count of bases not matched to a gene: 6. The CDR3 runs 15 residues. This CDR3 reads CATSRDPGQGAEAFF. The DNA for the CDR3 is TGTGCCACCAGCAGAGACCCTGGACAGGGCGCTGAAGCTTTCTTT.

This chain links TRBV19 with TRBJ2-1; possibly TRBD2 for D (5 bases). This CDR3 spans 14 amino acids. The germline V gene has CDR1 LNHDA and CDR2 SQIVND (reference sequence). Trimming took off 9 bases at V and 8 bases at J, with 20 bases between the two ends. CDR3 protein: CASTHPASSHEQFF. Here the CDR3 DNA reads TGTGCCAGCACCCATCCGGCTAGCAGCCATGAGCAGTTCTTC.

The chain links TRBV19 to TRBJ1-1; D is unresolved. Trimming took 7 bases from V and 2 from J, leaving 5 bases between them. This CDR3 is built from 11 residues. CDR1 LNHDA and CDR2 SQIVND come from the germline V gene (reference sequence). CDR3 sequence reads: CASNFNTEAFF. The DNA for the CDR3 is TGTGCCAGTAACTTCAACACTGAAGCTTTCTTT. The full variable domain, with the rest looked up from reference TRBV19 and TRBJ1-1, is DGGITQSPKYLFRKEGQNVTLSCEQNLNHDAMYWYRQDPGQGLRLIYYSQIVNDFQKGDIAEGYSVSREKKESFPLTVTSAQKNPTAFYLCASNFNTEAFFGQGTRLTVV.

V gene TRBV4-2 combines with J gene TRBJ2-2, with 9 nucleotides matching TRBD1. In germline, CDR1 is LGHNA, CDR2 YNFKEQ. The V gene end was trimmed by 1 base and the J gene end by 5 bases; junction bases not matched to a gene: 2. There are 15 residues in the CDR3. This chain's CDR3 is CASSQGTGDTGELFF. CDR3 DNA: TGTGCCAGCAGCCAAGGGACAGGGGATACCGGGGAGCTGTTTTTT.

The V and J genes are TRBV24-1 and TRBJ2-1; perhaps TRBD2 as D (6 bases). The CDR3 has 14 residues. V lost 9 bases and J 5 bases, leaving 16 bases between the germline ends. Germline V gene data show CDR1 as KGHDR and CDR2 as SFDVKD. The CDR3 DNA follows: TGTGCCACCCTGGGGGGAGTGGGGGACAATGAGCAGTTCTTC. It yields the protein CATLGGVGDNEQFF.

This rearrangement joins TRBV11-2 to TRBJ2-3; TRBD2 agrees at 8 bases. The CDR3 is 17 residues long. J lost 5 bases, V lost 0 bases, and 10 bases had no gene match. CDR1 and CDR2 (germline): SGHAT, FQNNGV. This CDR3 is CASSLDGTGGGRDTQYF. The CDR3 coding sequence is TGTGCCAGCAGCTTAGATGGGACGGGAGGGGGGAGAGATACGCAGTATTTT.

This clone was seen once. The genes are TRBV27 and TRBJ2-1; D is perhaps TRBD1 (6 bases). Germline V gene sequence: CDR1 MNHEY, CDR2 SMNVEV (reference sequence). The CDR3 has 15 residues. The V and J ends lost 6 bases and 0 bases respectively, with 12 bases between them. CDR3 sequence reads: CASSPGQTSYNEQFF. The CDR3 DNA is TGTGCCAGCAGCCCAGGACAGACCTCCTACAATGAGCAGTTCTTC.

In regard to this clone: This sample includes further DNA sequences coding for the same CDR3. The chain links TRBV3-1 (or the pseudogene TRBV3-2) to TRBJ1-3; no reliable D call. This CDR3 comprises 14 residues. V lost 1 base and J lost 4, with 8 bases in between. Germline V gene sequence: CDR1 LGHDT, CDR2 YNNKEL (reference sequence). The CDR3 spells CASSQGGGGNTIYF. CDR3 DNA sequence: TGTGCCAGCAGCCAAGGAGGTGGGGGAAACACCATATATTTT.

Written as DNA, the CDR3 is TGTGCCAGCAGCCAAGGGCAGGCAAATCAGCCCCAGCATTTT. As protein: CASSQGQANQPQHF. This rearrangement joins TRBV3-1 (or the pseudogene TRBV3-2) to TRBJ1-5; D gene ambiguous. Germline V gene lookup returns CDR1 LGHDT and CDR2 YNNKEL (reference sequence). The CDR3 covers 14 residues. The ends were cut back, 1 base at V and 4 bases at J, with 8 bases in the middle.

The table lists this clone with a count of one. The rearrangement joins TRBV30 to TRBJ2-3, with D unclear. Trimming pared 4 bases from V and 6 bases from J, leaving 8 bases between. Germline V CDR1 and CDR2: GTSNPN, SVGIG (reference sequence). This CDR3 contains 11 residues. The DNA of the CDR3 is TGTGCCTGGACGGGTCTGGATACGCAGTATTTT. Translation gives CAWTGLDTQYF.

This clone was picked up a small number of times. The chain carries TRBV5-1 and TRBJ1-4; possible D gene TRBD1, 5 bases. This CDR3 has 14 residues. Germline CDR1 reads SGHRS; CDR2 reads YFSETQ. V shed 3 bases and J shed 6 bases, with 12 bases lying between them. Written as DNA, the CDR3 is TGCGCCAGCAGCTCCCAGGGTGGGCATGAAAAACTGTTTTTT. This codes for CASSSQGGHEKLFF.

This clone has a single count. The chain uses TRBV12-3 or TRBV12-4 and TRBJ1-4, with D perhaps matching TRBD1 (6 bases). V lost 3 bases to trimming and J lost 8 bases, with 7 bases between them. This CDR3 contains 12 residues. The CDR3 protein is CASSLGTEKLFF. CDR3 in DNA: TGTGCCAGCAGTTTGGGGACAGAAAAACTGTTTTTT.

The rearrangement uses TRBV6-6 and TRBJ2-7; no firm D call. The CDR3 consists of 13 residues. In germline, CDR1 is MNHNY, CDR2 SVGAGI (reference sequence). The V end was cut by 5 bases, the J end by 0 bases, with 8 bases between. CDR3 nucleotides: TGTGCCAGCAGTCTTGGCCGCTCCTACGAGCAGTACTTC. Amino acids: CASSLGRSYEQYF.

Notes on this clone: The sample contains more than one DNA sequence encoding this CDR3. The chain recombines TRBV7-9 with TRBJ1-4, with D maybe TRBD1 (5 bases). Germline V lookup: CDR1 SEHNR, CDR2 FQNEAQ (reference sequence). The V end was cut by 0 bases, the J end by 5 bases, with 7 bases between. The CDR3 is 14 residues long. CDR3 DNA: TGTGCCAGCAGCTTAGCCGGGGGGAATGAAAAACTGTTTTTT. It yields the protein CASSLAGGNEKLFF.

CDR3 sequence (DNA): TGTGCCAGCAGTCAGGGGCAGGGGGACAATCAGCCCCAGCATTTT. Translating gives CASSQGQGDNQPQHF. The chain couples TRBV6-5 to TRBJ1-5, with 7 nucleotides matching TRBD1. Germline trimming cut 5 bases from V and 3 bases from J; bases unmatched to any gene: 7. In germline, CDR1 is MNHEY, CDR2 SVGAGI. The CDR3 extends over 15 amino acids.

This clone showed up just once. V usage is TRBV5-8 and J usage is TRBJ1-3, with 7 nucleotides matching TRBD1. CDR1 SGHTS and CDR2 YDEGEE come from the germline V gene. After removal of 0 bases from V and 4 bases from J, the junction contained 4 bases not matched to a gene. This CDR3 has 15 amino acids. Here the CDR3 DNA reads TGTGCCAGCAGCTTGGAGGGGGCGACGGGAAACACCATATATTTT. Translation gives CASSLEGATGNTIYF.

This clone has just one count. This chain links TRBV19 with TRBJ2-5; maybe TRBD2 (6 bases). CDR3 length: 14 residues. Germline loops: CDR1 LNHDA, CDR2 SQIVND (reference sequence). Trimming cost V 1 base and J 7 bases, with 13 bases left between them. CDR3 loop: CASSIAGGTGTQYF. CDR3 sequence (DNA): TGTGCCAGTAGTATAGCTGGGGGGACCGGGACCCAGTACTTC.

This clone was counted between two and nine times. The rearrangement uses TRBV11-1 and TRBJ2-1; TRBD1 agrees at 7 bases. V trimming: 1 base; J trimming: 2 bases; junction bases outside the gene matches: 2. Germline V gives CDR1 SGHAT, CDR2 FQDESV (reference sequence). The CDR3 loop spans 15 amino acids. For the CDR3, the DNA is TGTGCCAGCAGCTTAGTTACAGGGGCCTACAATGAGCAGTTCTTC. This codes for CASSLVTGAYNEQFF.

This chain uses TRBV6-5 with TRBJ2-1; the match to TRBD1 covers 7 bases. CDR3 length: 15 residues. J was trimmed by 2 bases and V by 6 bases; bases with no gene match: 7. The germline CDR1 and CDR2 sequences are MNHEY and SVGAGI. The CDR3 DNA sequence: TGTGCCAGCAGCAAGACAGGGATAGCCTACAATGAGCAGTTCTTC. Its protein is CASSKTGIAYNEQFF.

V and J are TRBV18 and TRBJ2-5; D gene ambiguous. The CDR3 spans 11 residues. Trimming left V 4 bases short and J 2 bases short, with 2 bases between. Germline V gene lookup returns CDR1 KGHSH and CDR2 LQKENI. The CDR3 DNA is TGTGCCAGCTCACTACAAGAGACCCAGTACTTC. Translating gives CASSLQETQYF.